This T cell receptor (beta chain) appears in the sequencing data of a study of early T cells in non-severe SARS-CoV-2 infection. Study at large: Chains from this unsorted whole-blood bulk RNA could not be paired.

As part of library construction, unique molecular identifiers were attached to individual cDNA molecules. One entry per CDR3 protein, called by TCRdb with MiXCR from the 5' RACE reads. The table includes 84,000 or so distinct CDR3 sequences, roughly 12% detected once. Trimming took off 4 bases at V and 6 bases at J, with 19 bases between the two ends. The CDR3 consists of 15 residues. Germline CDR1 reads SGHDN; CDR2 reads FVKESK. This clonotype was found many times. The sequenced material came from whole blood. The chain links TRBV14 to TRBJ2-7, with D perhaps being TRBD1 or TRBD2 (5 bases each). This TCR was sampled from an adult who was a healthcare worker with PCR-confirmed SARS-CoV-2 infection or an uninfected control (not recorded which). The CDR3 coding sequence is TGTGCCAGCAGCCCCCTGCCGGGACCTTCCGCCGAGCAGTACTTC. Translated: CASSPLPGPSAEQYF.